The clone carrying this T cell receptor beta chain was seen at least ten times. One Seattle source followed patients from active infection through their disease course. The data derive from a study of blood T cell repertoires in COVID-19. At the level of the study: The origin of the acute and convalescent COVID-19 samples was the United States, Italy and Spain.

In the authors' methods: Reference gene primer amplification gave estimated nucleated cell counts. The method was immunoSEQ multiplex PCR; TCRdb's version includes in-frame clones alone and lacks a portion of them. The V and J calls and clone size come from that table; D and trimming were worked out from the DNA. In the table there are a few hundred thousand clones, 80% to 90% of which are singletons. Germline V gene sequence: CDR1 LGHNA, CDR2 YNFKEQ. The CDR3 length is 15 residues. V shed 2 bases and J shed 6 bases, with 16 bases lying between them. The sample was peripheral blood. This chain links TRBV4-2 with TRBJ2-5; the D is unclear. This receptor was obtained from a woman in her fifties or sixties with COVID-19, enrolled during active disease. CDR3 nucleotides: TGTGCCAGCAGCCAACAGCATGACTTCGACCAGACCCAGTACTTC. Protein sequence: CASSQQHDFDQTQYF.